Following are 19 T cell receptor beta chains from one sample sequenced in a study of radiotherapy plus CTLA-4 blockade in lung cancer. Here immunoSEQ multiplex PCR was the method, and the copy in TCRdb shows in-frame clones only, minus some. The sample includes some 41,000 clones, roughly 64% of them seen just once. The sample in question was peripheral blood, obtained from a patient treated with radiotherapy plus ipilimumab. The receptors were sampled from a human donor with non-small cell lung cancer who had a partial response to radiotherapy plus ipilimumab.

The chain uses TRBV19 and TRBJ1-2; D gene ambiguous. Germline CDR1 and CDR2: LNHDA and SQIVND (reference sequence). CDR3 size: 11 residues. Trimming took 3 bases from V and 6 from J, leaving 5 bases between them. The CDR3 DNA follows: TGTGCCAGTAGTATCGGTAATGGCTACACCTTC. Its protein is CASSIGNGYTF.

This clone was picked up a small number of times. At one of its ends the junction is not consistent with the germline gene, which may arise from a read error. This rearrangement joins TRBV7-7 to TRBJ2-5; 10 bases fit TRBD2. CDR3 length: 15 residues. Germline CDR1 and CDR2: SSHAT and FNYEAQ (reference sequence). The CDR3 here is CASSPASGRGETQYF. In nucleotides, the CDR3 is TGTGCTAGCAGCCCAGCCAGCGGGAGGGGGGAGACCCAGTACTTC. Variable domain in full (rest from reference TRBV7-7 and TRBJ2-5): GAGVSQSPRYKVTKRGQDVTLRCDPISSHATLYWYQQALGQGPEFLTYFNYEAQPDKSGLPSDRFSAERPEGSISTLTIQRTEQRDSAMYRCASSPASGRGETQYFGPGTRLLVL.

The chain employs TRBV5-5 and TRBJ2-7, with TRBD2 identical over 13 bases. V shed 6 bases, J shed 6 bases, and the junction held 9 bases outside the gene matches. Looked up from germline, CDR1 is SGHKS and CDR2 is YYEKEE (reference sequence). The CDR3 extends over 15 amino acids. The chain's CDR3 is CASTPGLAGASEQYF. CDR3 nucleotide sequence: TGTGCCAGCACCCCTGGACTAGCGGGAGCCTCCGAGCAGTACTTC.

This sequence joins TRBV11-2 and TRBJ2-3; D is perhaps TRBD2 (5 bases). The germline gives CDR1 SGHAT, CDR2 FQNNGV. The CDR3 consists of 13 residues. Deletions cut 0 bases from V and 14 bases from J, with 15 bases between. The CDR3 bases are TGTGCCAGCAGCTTAGATCGGCTGGGCCGGGGGTATTTT. It codes for CASSLDRLGRGYF.

The V and J genes are TRBV6-1 and TRBJ2-1; TRBD1 might be the D (5 bases). Germline CDR1 MNHNS, CDR2 SASEGT. With 8 bases removed from V and 7 bases from J, the gap between germline ends came to 21 bases. The CDR3 loop spans 15 amino acids. The CDR3 sequence: CASRQDSRRRNEQFF. CDR3 nucleotides: TGTGCCAGCCGCCAAGACAGCCGACGTCGGAATGAGCAGTTCTTC.

This clone is large within its sample. The chain is built from TRBV7-3 and TRBJ2-2; D unclear. In germline, CDR1 is SGHTA, CDR2 FQGTGA. V lost 5 bases, J lost 4 bases, and 17 bases lay in between. The CDR3 totals 16 residues. The CDR3 reads CASSRLATTSTGELFF. CDR3 DNA sequence: TGTGCCAGCAGCCGTTTGGCAACCACCAGCACCGGGGAGCTGTTTTTT.

The rearrangement joins TRBV9 to TRBJ2-1; 13 bases agree with TRBD2. The CDR3 contains 17 residues. The germline V gene has CDR1 SGDLS and CDR2 YYNGEE. After removal of 4 bases from V and 4 bases from J, the junction contained 8 bases not matched to a gene. CDR3 amino acids: CASSPRLAGGPYNEQFF. CDR3 coding DNA: TGTGCCAGCAGCCCCCGACTAGCGGGAGGCCCATACAATGAGCAGTTCTTC.

The chain has TRBV5-4 and TRBJ2-7; 13 bases agree with TRBD2. CDR1 is SGHNT, CDR2 YYREEE, per germline (reference sequence). V lost 4 bases and J lost 4; bases outside the gene matches: 2. This CDR3 region has 14 residues. CDR3 sequence: CASSELAGGYEQYF. CDR3 bases: TGTGCCAGCAGCGAACTAGCGGGAGGGTACGAGCAGTACTTC.

The rearrangement uses TRBV18 and TRBJ1-1; D remains ambiguous. Looked up from germline, CDR1 is KGHSH and CDR2 is LQKENI. V lost 5 bases to trimming and J lost 4 bases, with 11 bases between them. CDR3 length: 13 amino acids. CDR3 residues: CASSRTDFTEAFF. DNA of the CDR3: TGTGCCAGCTCAAGAACGGACTTCACTGAAGCTTTCTTT.

CDR3 residues: CASSQPSGRGDTQYF. The CDR3 DNA reads TGTGCCAGCAGCCAACCGTCCGGACGAGGGGATACGCAGTATTTT. This chain links TRBV14 with TRBJ2-3, with D possibly TRBD2 on 5 matching bases. V was cut by 2 bases and J by 6 bases, with 15 bases left in between. The length of the CDR3 is 15 residues. CDR1 is SGHDN and CDR2 is FVKESK in the germline V gene.

This clone was recorded at least ten times. This sequence joins TRBV18 and TRBJ2-7; D unresolved. The V gene lost 7 bases and the J gene lost 0 bases, with 16 bases spanning the gap. CDR3 length: 15 amino acids. Germline loops: CDR1 KGHSH, CDR2 LQKENI. The CDR3 reads CASYHHERSSYEQYF. The CDR3 nucleotides read TGTGCCAGCTATCACCACGAGAGGTCCTCCTACGAGCAGTACTTC.

The genes are TRBV30 and TRBJ1-2; 8 nucleotides agree with TRBD1. The CDR3 loop spans 15 amino acids. Germline V gives CDR1 GTSNPN, CDR2 SVGIG (reference sequence). J was trimmed by 4 bases and V by 0 bases; bases with no gene match: 7. CDR3 in amino acids: CAWSVETGALYGYTF. CDR3 DNA: TGTGCCTGGAGTGTGGAGACAGGGGCTCTCTATGGCTACACCTTC.

The count of this clone is one. The chain combines TRBV19 with TRBJ2-7; 11 nucleotides match TRBD2. The V segment lost 2 bases and the J segment 3 bases; nucleotides outside the gene matches: 18. The CDR3 is made up of 20 amino acids. In germline, CDR1 is LNHDA, CDR2 SQIVND (reference sequence). The CDR3 loop reads CASSIRPVGTSGPLDYEQYF. The CDR3 coding sequence is TGTGCCAGTAGTATACGGCCGGTGGGGACTAGCGGCCCACTTGACTACGAGCAGTACTTC.

This clone appeared a few times. The V gene is TRBV7-9, the J gene TRBJ2-3; D perhaps matches TRBD2 (5 bases). The V gene lost 5 bases and the J gene lost 3 bases, with 12 bases spanning the gap. CDR1 is SEHNR, CDR2 FQNEAQ, per germline (reference sequence). The CDR3 spans 14 residues. CDR3 protein: CASSPLDFTDTQYF. The CDR3 DNA follows: TGTGCCAGCAGCCCCTTGGACTTTACAGATACGCAGTATTTT.

This sequence joins TRBV6-1 and TRBJ2-1; possible D gene TRBD2, 6 bases. This CDR3 has 15 amino acids. Germline assignment: CDR1 MNHNS and CDR2 SASEGT. V lost 8 bases to trimming and J lost 2 bases, with 16 bases between them. CDR3 DNA: TGTGCCAGCCGACCCCGCACTAGCCCCTACAATGAGCAGTTCTTC. It yields the protein CASRPRTSPYNEQFF.

The chain is built from TRBV5-1 and TRBJ2-7; 12 bases match TRBD2. V dropped 4 bases and J dropped 0; count of bases not matched to a gene: 2. The CDR3 contains 15 residues. Germline CDR1 reads SGHRS; CDR2 reads YFSETQ. This chain's CDR3 is CASSLTSGSSYEQYF. The CDR3 DNA is TGCGCCAGCAGCCTGACTAGCGGGAGCTCCTACGAGCAGTACTTC.

This clone was seen a handful of times. The chain recombines TRBV2 with TRBJ2-1; TRBD2 might be the D (6 bases). Trimming stripped 4 bases from V and 3 bases from J, with 13 bases between. Looked up from germline, CDR1 is SNHLY and CDR2 is FYNNEI. CDR3 length: 15 residues. This chain's CDR3 is CASSVAGTGYNEQFF. CDR3 bases: TGTGCCAGCAGTGTGGCCGGGACTGGCTACAATGAGCAGTTCTTC. Full variable domain (missing parts from reference TRBV2 and TRBJ2-1): EPEVTQTPSHQVTQMGQEVILRCVPISNHLYFYWYRQILGQKVEFLVSFYNNEISEKSEIFDDQFSVERPDGSNFTLKIRSTKLEDSAMYFCASSVAGTGYNEQFFGPGTRLTVL.

The V gene is TRBV30, the J gene TRBJ2-7; D is possibly TRBD2 (7 bases). The V gene's germline CDR1 is GTSNPN and CDR2 SVGIG (reference sequence). This CDR3 has 15 residues. Trimming took 0 bases from V and 7 from J, leaving 19 bases between them. CDR3 sequence reads: CAWSVPLGGGREQYF. In DNA, the CDR3 is TGTGCCTGGAGTGTACCCCTCGGCGGGGGCAGGGAGCAGTACTTC. Complete variable domain (other parts from reference TRBV30 and TRBJ2-7): SQTIHQWPATLVQPVGSPLSLECTVEGTSNPNLYWYRQAAGRGLQLLFYSVGIGQISSEVPQNLSASRPQDRQFILSSKKLLLSDSGFYLCAWSVPLGGGREQYFGPGTRLTVT.

The chain carries TRBV4-1 and TRBJ2-7, with 8 bases aligning to TRBD1. Germline-derived CDR1 and CDR2 are MGHRA and YSYEKL. This CDR3 is built from 15 residues. V lost 4 bases, J lost 3 bases, and 8 bases stayed unmatched. The DNA of the CDR3 is TGCGCCAGCAGCCCGGTGACAGGGGTGAACTACGAGCAGTACTTC. Encoded protein: CASSPVTGVNYEQYF.